The source of this TCR beta chain is a study of blood T cell repertoires in COVID-19. Study in general: Samples came from the United States, Italy and Spain, spanning acute and convalescent COVID-19. Sample material is recorded as cDNA or gDNA derived from T cells, B-cell-depleted T cells, or PBMCs.

The CDR3 has 13 amino acids. Trimming removed 5 bases from V and 3 bases from J; junction bases left unmatched: 4. Germline CDR1 and CDR2: PRHDT and FYEKMQ (reference sequence). In the original analysis: Estimation of nucleated cell counts was performed using reference gene primer amplification. The protocol was immunoSEQ multiplex PCR, while the TCRdb copy is restricted to in-frame clones and leaves out a portion. V and J calls and clone size are copied from that table; D and trimming were computed from the DNA. The sample yields about 54,000 clones, around four fifths seen once. The table lists this clone with a few counts.

This sequence was found in a human donor in a cohort sampled during active COVID-19. The sample consisted of peripheral blood. This rearrangement joins TRBV13 to TRBJ2-7; 7 bases agree with TRBD2. CDR3 DNA sequence: TGTGCCAGCAGCCCCAGGGAGGGCTACGAGCAGTACTTC. It codes for CASSPREGYEQYF.